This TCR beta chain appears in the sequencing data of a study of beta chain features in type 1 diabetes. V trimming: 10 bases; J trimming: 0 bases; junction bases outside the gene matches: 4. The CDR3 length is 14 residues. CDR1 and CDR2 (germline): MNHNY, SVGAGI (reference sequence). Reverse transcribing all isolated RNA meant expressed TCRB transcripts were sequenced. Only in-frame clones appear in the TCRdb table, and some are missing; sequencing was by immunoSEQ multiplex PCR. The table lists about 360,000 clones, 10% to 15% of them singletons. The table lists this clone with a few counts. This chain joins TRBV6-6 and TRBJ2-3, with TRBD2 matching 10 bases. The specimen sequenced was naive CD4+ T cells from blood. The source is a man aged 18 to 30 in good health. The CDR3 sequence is CATSGGTSTDTQYF. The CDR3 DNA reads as TGTGCCACTAGCGGGGGAACTAGCACAGATACGCAGTATTTT.